Listed below are T cell receptor beta chains from one sample, sequenced in a study of T cells in Graves' hyperthyroidism and ophthalmopathy. TCRdb independently ran MiXCR on the multiplex PCR reads; one entry per CDR3 protein. The sample has roughly 280,000 distinct CDR3 sequences, 15% to 20% seen once; the top ten hold around 55%. The sample taken for sequencing was blood. These receptor sequences come from a woman aged 55-69 years with Graves' ophthalmopathy. Each CDR3 is given with its conserved first and last residue. The order of the fields is clone size, D gene, J gene, V gene, CDR3 protein, CDR3 DNA. The D gene is left open where the match is weak. Rows may omit the clone size; those that give it use once, few, many or a size class.

abundance: .
d_gene: .
j_gene: TRBJ2-1
v_gene: TRBV30
CDR3aa: CAWRDRLGQFF
CDR3nt: TGTGCCTGGAGAGACAGGCTCGGGCAGTTCTTC

abundance: many
d_gene: .
j_gene: TRBJ2-7
v_gene: TRBV6-1
CDR3aa: CASSAGSYEQYF
CDR3nt: TGTGCCAGCAGTGCCGGCTCCTACGAGCAGTACTTC

abundance: many
d_gene: .
j_gene: TRBJ1-5
v_gene: TRBV7-2
CDR3aa: CASSPSYEGGINQPQHF
CDR3nt: TGTGCCAGCAGCCCGTCCTACGAAGGGGGGATCAATCAGCCCCAGCATTTT

abundance: .
d_gene: TRBD1
j_gene: TRBJ1-2
v_gene: TRBV13
CDR3aa: CASTLSGTDSSGHTF
CDR3nt: TGTGCCAGCACCTTAAGCGGGACAGATTCTTCCGGCCACACCTTC

abundance: .
d_gene: .
j_gene: TRBJ2-3
v_gene: TRBV20-1
CDR3aa: CSASRGISTDTQYF
CDR3nt: TGCAGTGCTAGTAGGGGGATTAGCACAGATACGCAGTATTTT

abundance: .
d_gene: TRBD2
j_gene: TRBJ2-5
v_gene: TRBV20-1
CDR3aa: CSATPGTAGGRETQYF
CDR3nt: TGCAGTGCCACCCCTGGGACGGCGGGGGGGCGAGAGACCCAGTACTTC

abundance: many
d_gene: .
j_gene: TRBJ2-2
v_gene: TRBV18
CDR3aa: CASSRRVDAGELFF
CDR3nt: TGTGCCAGCTCACGGAGGGTAGACGCCGGGGAGCTGTTTTTT

abundance: many
d_gene: TRBD1
j_gene: TRBJ2-7
v_gene: TRBV7-9
CDR3aa: CASSARTGNPYEQYF
CDR3nt: TGTGCCAGCAGCGCGAGGACAGGGAATCCCTACGAGCAGTACTTC

abundance: many
d_gene: .
j_gene: TRBJ2-3
v_gene: TRBV28
CDR3aa: CASSSVSIGTDTQYF
CDR3nt: TGTGCCAGCAGTTCCGTTAGCATCGGCACAGATACGCAGTATTTT

abundance: .
d_gene: .
j_gene: TRBJ1-1
v_gene: TRBV9
CDR3aa: CASSAGGQGLGQAAFF
CDR3nt: TGTGCCAGCAGCGCGGGGGGTCAGGGGCTGGGGCAGGCAGCTTTCTTT

abundance: few
d_gene: TRBD2
j_gene: TRBJ2-5
v_gene: TRBV5-1
CDR3aa: CASSFGLAQETQYF
CDR3nt: TGCGCCAGCAGCTTTGGACTAGCTCAAGAGACCCAGTACTTC

abundance: few
d_gene: TRBD1
j_gene: TRBJ1-5
v_gene: TRBV11-2
CDR3aa: CASSLGGQAHQPQHF
CDR3nt: TGTGCCAGCAGCTTAGGGGGACAGGCCCATCAGCCCCAGCATTTT

abundance: many
d_gene: .
j_gene: TRBJ2-7
v_gene: TRBV3-1
CDR3aa: CASSQAYVGTLDPYEQYF
CDR3nt: TGTGCCAGCAGCCAAGCCTATGTGGGCACCCTTGATCCCTACGAGCAGTACTTC

abundance: many
d_gene: TRBD1
j_gene: TRBJ1-2
v_gene: TRBV20-1
CDR3aa: CSATPPPGQGHWNYGYTF
CDR3nt: TGCAGTGCTACGCCCCCACCGGGACAGGGGCATTGGAACTATGGCTACACCTTC

abundance: .
d_gene: TRBD2
j_gene: TRBJ2-3
v_gene: TRBV10-3
CDR3aa: CAISAGGRSSTDTQYF
CDR3nt: TGTGCCATCAGCGCGGGGGGGCGATCTAGCACAGATACGCAGTATTTT

abundance: many
d_gene: TRBD1
j_gene: TRBJ2-3
v_gene: TRBV28
CDR3aa: CASKPTGSGTDTQYF
CDR3nt: TGTGCCAGCAAACCGACAGGGTCGGGCACAGATACGCAGTATTTT

abundance: .
d_gene: .
j_gene: TRBJ2-5
v_gene: TRBV2
CDR3aa: CASSANRGGEETQYF
CDR3nt: TGTGCCAGCAGTGCAAACAGGGGAGGAGAGGAGACCCAGTACTTC

abundance: .
d_gene: .
j_gene: TRBJ1-1
v_gene: TRBV29-1
CDR3aa: CSVQRHEGEAFF
CDR3nt: TGCAGCGTACAAAGACACGAGGGTGAAGCTTTCTTT

abundance: many
d_gene: .
j_gene: TRBJ2-7
v_gene: TRBV6-1
CDR3aa: CASSAGTYEQYF
CDR3nt: TGTGCCAGCAGCGCCGGGACTTACGAGCAGTACTTC

abundance: .
d_gene: .
j_gene: TRBJ1-2
v_gene: TRBV4-2
CDR3aa: CASSQAPGEGKNGYTF
CDR3nt: TGTGCCAGCAGCCAAGCCCCCGGGGAGGGTAAGAATGGCTACACCTTC

abundance: many
d_gene: TRBD2
j_gene: TRBJ2-7
v_gene: TRBV4-2
CDR3aa: CASSQLAGGRYEQYF
CDR3nt: TGTGCCAGCAGCCAATTAGCGGGAGGGCGCTACGAGCAGTACTTC

abundance: .
d_gene: .
j_gene: TRBJ2-5
v_gene: TRBV4-1
CDR3aa: CASSQDHGRQETQYF
CDR3nt: TGCGCCAGCAGCCAAGATCACGGTCGCCAAGAGACCCAGTACTTC

abundance: few
d_gene: TRBD1
j_gene: TRBJ2-5
v_gene: TRBV5-5
CDR3aa: CASSHLGTGGNRETQYF
CDR3nt: TGTGCCAGCAGCCATTTGGGGACAGGGGGGAATCGGGAGACCCAGTACTTC

abundance: .
d_gene: .
j_gene: TRBJ2-4
v_gene: TRBV20-1
CDR3aa: CSVERPKNIQYF
CDR3nt: TGCAGCGTTGAGAGGCCTAAAAACATTCAGTACTTC

abundance: .
d_gene: .
j_gene: TRBJ1-1
v_gene: TRBV12-3/TRBV12-4
CDR3aa: CASSLYRGQNTEAFF
CDR3nt: TGTGCCAGCAGTTTATACCGGGGGCAAAACACTGAAGCTTTCTTT